Each of the 14 T cell receptor beta chains below was sequenced from the same sample in a study of Graves' ophthalmopathy and Graves' hyperthyroidism. RNA transcripts were the source from which TCR beta CDR3 regions were amplified. An opening RT-PCR round employed HTBI primers and preceded a second-round multiplex PCR. TCRdb used MiXCR to reprocess the multiplex PCR reads, holding one entry per CDR3 protein. The profile covers around 1.1 million distinct CDR3 sequences, with 35% to 45% appearing a single time and more than 9.5% taken by the ten largest. The sequencing sample was made of peripheral blood or thyroid tissue (not recorded which). The origin of the receptors is an adult man with Graves' hyperthyroidism.

The J gene is TRBJ1-2, the V gene TRBV29-1; tentative D call: TRBD1 (5 bases). Germline assignment: CDR1 SQVTM and CDR2 ANQGSEA. Trimming cost V 8 bases and J 8 bases, with 18 bases left between them. The CDR3 is 12 residues long. CDR3 sequence: CSYQGEPRGYTF. CDR3 in DNA: TGCAGCTATCAAGGGGAACCCCGCGGCTACACCTTC.

This clonotype was detected a few times. The chain joins TRBV7-9 to TRBJ1-2; TRBD1 matches at 7 bases. The V and J ends lost 6 bases and 5 bases, in that order; junction bases with no gene match: 6. CDR3 length: 13 residues. Per the germline V gene, CDR1 is SEHNR and CDR2 is FQNEAQ (reference sequence). CDR3 coding DNA: TGTGCCAGCAGGCGAGGGACAGTTTATGGCTACACCTTC. Its translation is CASRRGTVYGYTF.

The chain combines TRBV10-3 with TRBJ1-4, with 10 nucleotides matching TRBD1. The CDR3 has 14 residues. Germline lookup yields CDR1 ENHRY and CDR2 SYGVKD. With 8 bases clipped from V and 8 bases from J, the junction kept 8 bases outside the gene matches. The DNA for the CDR3 is TGTGCCATCGGTGGTCGGGGACAGGGGGAAAAACTGTTTTTT. Protein product: CAIGGRGQGEKLFF.

This chain uses TRBV25-1 with TRBJ2-5; D is possibly TRBD2 (7 bases). From germline, CDR1 is MGHDK and CDR2 SYGVNS. V was cut by 4 bases and J by 5 bases, with 17 bases left in between. CDR3 length: 15 amino acids. CDR3 DNA sequence: TGTGCCAGCAGTGGACCTGGGGGGGCTAAGGAGACCCAGTACTTC. Translated: CASSGPGGAKETQYF.

This clonotype showed up just a few times. The chain employs TRBV5-1 and TRBJ1-2; D is possibly TRBD1 (6 bases). Germline V gene lookup returns CDR1 SGHRS and CDR2 YFSETQ. The V end lost 2 bases, the J end lost 5 bases, and 16 bases lay between the germline ends. The CDR3 runs to 15 residues. CDR3 loop: CASSFSGGAGYGYTF. In nucleotides, the CDR3 is TGCGCCAGCAGCTTCTCCGGGGGCGCGGGATATGGCTACACCTTC.

The genes are TRBV10-2 and TRBJ2-7, with 9 nucleotides matching TRBD1. J was trimmed by 5 bases and V by 6 bases; bases with no gene match: 5. CDR1 and CDR2 (germline): WSHSY, SAAADI. The CDR3 runs to 13 residues. The DNA of the CDR3 is TGCGCCAGCAGAGCGAGACAGGGGGACGAGCAGTACTTC. It codes for CASRARQGDEQYF.

Turning to this clonotype: With a much larger clone just one base away, this may be a read error. This chain connects TRBV5-6 to TRBJ1-4, with a possible D match to TRBD1 (5 bases). The CDR3 has 17 residues. Germline V gives CDR1 SGHDT, CDR2 YYEEEE. DNA for the CDR3: TGTGCCAGCAGCTTGGGTCAGCTTGGGACTCTTGGTGAAAAACTGCTTTTT. Its protein is CASSLGQLGTLGEKLLF.

V gene TRBV29-1 combines with J gene TRBJ2-2; TRBD2 might be the D (6 bases). Trimming pared 5 bases from V and 5 bases from J, leaving 15 bases between. Germline V gives CDR1 SQVTM, CDR2 ANQGSEA. This CDR3 contains 14 residues. The CDR3 DNA is TGCAGCGTTACGGGGACTGTGGGAACCGGGGAGCTGTTTTTT. It specifies CSVTGTVGTGELFF.

The gene calls are TRBV11-2 and TRBJ1-1; 8 nucleotides match TRBD1. J lost 4 bases, V lost 3 bases, and 4 bases had no gene match. The germline CDR1 and CDR2 sequences are SGHAT and FQNNGV. This CDR3 spans 14 amino acids. The CDR3 is CASSFGQGLTEAFF. CDR3 nucleotide sequence: TGTGCCAGCAGCTTTGGACAGGGCCTCACTGAAGCTTTCTTT.

V gene TRBV2 combines with J gene TRBJ2-7, with D tentatively TRBD1 (5 bases). The CDR3 runs to 15 residues. Germline assignment: CDR1 SNHLY and CDR2 FYNNEI. Trimming removed 4 bases at V and 2 bases at J, with 15 bases between. The CDR3 nucleotides read TGTGCCAGCAGTGCCGACAGCCTGAAAACCTACGAGCAGTACTTC. It is translated as CASSADSLKTYEQYF.

As regards this clonotype: This CDR3 fails to terminate in the conserved phenylalanine or tryptophan, so it likely reflects a read error. The DNA is left out, because the CDR3 cannot be placed on it with certainty; the CDR3 is given as TCRdb lists it. V usage is TRBV15 and J usage is TRBJ2-6; the DNA was not used to check the table's D call, TRBD1. Inclusive of both ends, the CDR3 amounts to 11 amino acids. Germline-derived CDR1 and CDR2 are LNHNV and YYDKDF (reference sequence). The CDR3 loop reads CATSRDQGART.

This clonotype has just a few counts. The chain joins TRBV5-8 to TRBJ1-6, with D uncertain. CDR3 length: 16 residues. From germline, CDR1 is SGHTS and CDR2 YDEGEE. V was clipped by 5 bases and J by 10 bases, with 22 bases between them. CDR3 sequence reads: CASSLLGGMRISPLHF. The DNA of the CDR3 is TGTGCCAGCAGTCTCTTGGGAGGGATGAGGATCTCACCCCTCCACTTT.

This clonotype occurred a few times. V and J are TRBV4-2 and TRBJ2-7; 10 positions agree with TRBD2. V lost 3 bases and J lost 4; bases outside the gene matches: 6. This CDR3 is 15 amino acids long. The germline V gene encodes CDR1 LGHNA and CDR2 YNFKEQ. CDR3 residues: CASSHGLAGEYEQYF. The CDR3 DNA reads as TGTGCCAGCAGCCATGGGCTAGCGGGAGAGTACGAGCAGTACTTC.

J is TRBJ2-2 and V is TRBV7-9, with D unresolved. V was cut by 1 base and J by 10 bases, with 7 bases left in between. Germline V gene sequence: CDR1 SEHNR, CDR2 FQNEAQ (reference sequence). The CDR3 contains 12 residues. The CDR3 reads CASSLGRAELFF. The CDR3 region has the DNA TGTGCCAGCAGCTTAGGCCGCGCGGAGCTGTTTTTT.